One T cell receptor beta chain is described in this entry. Assay used: immunoSEQ multiplex PCR; TCRdb lists only in-frame clones, some missing. Among about 160,000 clones listed, roughly 90% were seen once. The data stem from a study of control samples from healthy donors and cancer patients. CDR1 and CDR2 (germline): MGHRA, YSYEKL. Trimming shortened V by 0 bases and J by 2 bases, and 14 bases separated the two germline ends. The CDR3 is 17 residues long. The sample consisted of blood. This sequence originates from a man aged 25 to 45 in good health. The chain has TRBV4-1 and TRBJ2-1; possible D gene TRBD1, 5 bases. CDR3: CASSQEARQTTYNEQFF. CDR3 bases: TGCGCCAGCAGCCAAGAAGCGAGACAGACGACCTACAATGAGCAGTTCTTC.